This T cell receptor (beta chain) appears in the sequencing data of a study of patients and donors after allogeneic stem cell transplantation. This clonotype appeared many times. TCRdb fed the RT-PCR reads into MiXCR, producing one record per CDR3 protein. The sample records roughly 150,000 distinct CDR3 sequences, 20% to 25% being singletons. CDR1 and CDR2 from the germline V gene are DFQATT and SNEGSKA (reference sequence). The CDR3 contains 13 residues. The V end lost 1 base, the J end lost 0 bases, and 3 bases lay between the germline ends. The clonotype was recovered from a human donor who was either an allogeneic HSCT recipient or a stem cell or donor lymphocyte infusion donor (not recorded which). It is not recorded whose cells these are; they may come from a transplant donor. The specimen sequenced was blood, either unsorted or a sorted T cell fraction (not recorded which). This rearrangement joins TRBV20-1 to TRBJ1-4; D gene unclear. CDR3 protein: CSARVATNEKLFF. The CDR3 DNA sequence: TGCAGTGCTAGAGTTGCAACTAATGAAAAACTGTTTTTT.